The TCR beta chain described here comes from a study of identical twins. This clonotype occurred a few times. The V gene's germline CDR1 is SGHVS and CDR2 FNYEAQ. The CDR3 length is 14 residues. The V and J ends lost 4 bases and 5 bases, in that order; junction bases with no gene match: 6. Template switching added a universal primer site; cDNA carried unique molecular identifiers. TCRdb called the 5' RACE reads again in MiXCR, with one record for every CDR3 protein. The data show fewer than 250,000 distinct CDR3 sequences, more than 15% seen once. In addition, the sample was reused for a study of T cells expressing NK-cell markers.

The clonotype comes from a woman aged 18-29 years in good health. Sequencing was performed on CD8+ T cells sorted from blood. The V call is TRBV7-6, the J call TRBJ2-3; the match to TRBD2 covers 7 bases. The CDR3 protein is CASSYSGPLDTQYF. The CDR3 coding sequence is TGTGCCAGCAGCTATAGCGGGCCCTTAGATACGCAGTATTTT.